This T cell receptor beta chain was sequenced for a study of human T cells and chemical hapten exposure. Study-wide context: Patch tests applied 0.01% DPC to the upper back, read at 6 days.

In regard to this clonotype: The antigen remains unidentified.

General study findings and limits: DPC sensitization produced no change in TCRs with frequency above 1 in 1000. Alopecia affected the donors, so their immune response may differ from healthy people's.

TCRdb re-analysed the RACE reads in MiXCR, keeping a single row per CDR3 protein. Altogether some 350,000 distinct CDR3 sequences are present, around 7% being singletons, with the ten largest covering 7% to 10%. Time point reported: patch test 1, 2 weeks after DPC sensitization. Documented treatment: therapeutic diphenylcyclopropenone sensitization with weekly scalp DPC. The sequence was collected from a woman aged 18 to 35 with alopecia areata. Some clones in this sample may be carry-over from other donors' samples. The specimen was whole blood, collected in connection with sensitization to the hapten diphenylcyclopropenone (DPC).

As DNA, the CDR3 is TGTGCCACGTCGACTCTAGCGGCTCTAGACGCAGATACGCAGTATTTT. Protein sequence: CATSTLAALDADTQYF. The chain joins TRBV6-2 or TRBV6-3 to TRBJ2-3; TRBD2 matches 7 bases. V dropped 10 bases and J dropped 4; count of bases not matched to a gene: 17. Germline V gene sequence: CDR1 MNHEY, CDR2 SVGEGT. This CDR3 comprises 16 residues.